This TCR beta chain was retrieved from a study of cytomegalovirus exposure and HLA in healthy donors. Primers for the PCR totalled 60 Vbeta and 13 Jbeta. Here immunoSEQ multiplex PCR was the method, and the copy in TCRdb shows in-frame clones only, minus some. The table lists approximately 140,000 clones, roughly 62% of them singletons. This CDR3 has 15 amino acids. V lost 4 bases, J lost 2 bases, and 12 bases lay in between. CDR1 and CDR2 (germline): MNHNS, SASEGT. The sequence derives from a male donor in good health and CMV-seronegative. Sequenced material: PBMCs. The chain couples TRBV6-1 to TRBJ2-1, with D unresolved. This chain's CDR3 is CASSVPLTTYNEQFF. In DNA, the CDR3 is TGTGCCAGCAGTGTACCACTTACGACCTACAATGAGCAGTTCTTC.